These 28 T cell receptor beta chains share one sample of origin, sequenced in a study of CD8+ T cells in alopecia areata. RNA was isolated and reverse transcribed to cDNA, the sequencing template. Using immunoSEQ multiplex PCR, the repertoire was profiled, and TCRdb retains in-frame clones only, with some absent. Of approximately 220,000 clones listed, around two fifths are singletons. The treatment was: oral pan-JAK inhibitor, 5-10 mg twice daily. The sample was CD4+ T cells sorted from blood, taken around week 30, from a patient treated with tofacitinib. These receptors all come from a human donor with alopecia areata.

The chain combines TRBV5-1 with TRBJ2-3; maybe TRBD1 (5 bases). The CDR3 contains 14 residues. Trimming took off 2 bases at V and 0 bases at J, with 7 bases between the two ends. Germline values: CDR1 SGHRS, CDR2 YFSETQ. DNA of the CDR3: TGCGCCAGCAGCTTTAGACAGAGCACAGATACGCAGTATTTT. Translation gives CASSFRQSTDTQYF.

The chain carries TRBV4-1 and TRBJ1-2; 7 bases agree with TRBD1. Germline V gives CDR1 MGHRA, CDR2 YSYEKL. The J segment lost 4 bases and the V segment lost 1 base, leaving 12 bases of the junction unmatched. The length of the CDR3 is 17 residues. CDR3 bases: TGCGCCAGCAGCCAAGTCTTCAGGCCGAGACAGGGCTATGGCTACACCTTC. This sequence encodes CASSQVFRPRQGYGYTF.

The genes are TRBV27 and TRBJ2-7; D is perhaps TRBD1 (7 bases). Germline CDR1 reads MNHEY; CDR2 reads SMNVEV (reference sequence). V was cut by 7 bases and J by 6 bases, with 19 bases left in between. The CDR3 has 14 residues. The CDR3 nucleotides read TGTGCCAGCACCCTAAACAGGGGACTGGGCGAGCAGTACTTC. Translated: CASTLNRGLGEQYF.

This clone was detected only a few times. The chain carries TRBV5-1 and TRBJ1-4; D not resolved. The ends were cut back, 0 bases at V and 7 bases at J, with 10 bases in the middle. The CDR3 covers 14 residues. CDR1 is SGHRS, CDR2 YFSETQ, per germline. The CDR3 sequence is CASSLERRSEKLFF. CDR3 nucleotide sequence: TGCGCCAGCAGCTTGGAGAGGAGGAGTGAAAAACTGTTTTTT.

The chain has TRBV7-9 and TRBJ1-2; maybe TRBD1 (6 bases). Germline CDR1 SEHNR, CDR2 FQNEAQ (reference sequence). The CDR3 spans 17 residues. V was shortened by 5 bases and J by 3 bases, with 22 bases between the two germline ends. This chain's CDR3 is CASSLGRTANFDYGYTF. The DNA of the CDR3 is TGTGCCAGCAGCCTCGGGCGGACAGCCAATTTTGACTATGGCTACACCTTC.

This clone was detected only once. DNA of the CDR3: TGTGCCAGCAGTGAATATAGGCAAGGCTACACCTTC. As protein: CASSEYRQGYTF. This sequence joins TRBV25-1 and TRBJ1-2; D gene ambiguous. Germline CDR1 is MGHDK and CDR2 is SYGVNS. This CDR3 is built from 12 residues. Between the trimmed V and J ends, which lost 0 bases and 8 bases, there was a span of 7 bases.

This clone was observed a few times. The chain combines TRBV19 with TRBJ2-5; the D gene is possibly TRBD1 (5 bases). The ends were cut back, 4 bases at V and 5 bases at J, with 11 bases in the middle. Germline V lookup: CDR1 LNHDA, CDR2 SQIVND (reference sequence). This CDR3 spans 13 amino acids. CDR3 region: CASSTQVRETQYF. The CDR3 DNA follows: TGTGCCAGTAGTACACAGGTTCGGGAGACCCAGTACTTC.

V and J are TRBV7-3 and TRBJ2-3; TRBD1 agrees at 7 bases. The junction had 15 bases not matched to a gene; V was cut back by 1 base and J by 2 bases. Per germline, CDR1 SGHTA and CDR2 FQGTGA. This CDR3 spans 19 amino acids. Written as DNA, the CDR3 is TGTGCCAGCAGCTTAAAGCAGTTACGACAGGGTGACCCCACAGATACGCAGTATTTT. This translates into CASSLKQLRQGDPTDTQYF.

The CDR3 loop is CASRATGAGEQYF. The CDR3 DNA is TGTGCCAGCAGAGCGACAGGGGCGGGGGAGCAGTACTTC. The rearrangement uses TRBV7-9 and TRBJ2-7; 8 positions match TRBD1. Trimming cost V 6 bases and J 7 bases; bases outside gene matches: 8. The CDR3 spans 13 residues. Germline lookup yields CDR1 SEHNR and CDR2 FQNEAQ (reference sequence).

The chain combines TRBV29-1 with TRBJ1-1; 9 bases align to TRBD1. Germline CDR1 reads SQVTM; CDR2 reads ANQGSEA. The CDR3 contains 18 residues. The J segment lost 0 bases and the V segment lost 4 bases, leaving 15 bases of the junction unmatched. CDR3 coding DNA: TGCAGCGTTGCACCCGAGGTATGGACAGGGGCCATGAACACTGAAGCTTTCTTT. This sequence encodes CSVAPEVWTGAMNTEAFF.

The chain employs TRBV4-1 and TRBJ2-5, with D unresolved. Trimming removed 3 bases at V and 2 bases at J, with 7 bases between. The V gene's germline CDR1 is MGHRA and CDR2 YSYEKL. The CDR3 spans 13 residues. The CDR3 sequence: CASSHASQETQYF. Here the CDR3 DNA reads TGCGCCAGCAGCCATGCTTCACAAGAGACCCAGTACTTC.

Here the CDR3 reads CASEGRTPDTQYF. The CDR3 DNA reads TGCGCATCAGAGGGACGTACCCCAGATACGCAGTATTTT. V is TRBV4-3 and J is TRBJ2-3; D is tentatively TRBD1 or TRBD2 (5 bases each). The CDR3 runs 13 residues. The germline V gene has CDR1 LGHNA and CDR2 YSLEER.

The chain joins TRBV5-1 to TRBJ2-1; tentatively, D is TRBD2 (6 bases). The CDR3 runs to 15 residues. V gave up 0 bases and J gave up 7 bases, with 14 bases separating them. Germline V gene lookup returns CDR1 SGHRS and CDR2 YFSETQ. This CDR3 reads CASSLGAGRRNEQFF. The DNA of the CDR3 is TGCGCCAGCAGCTTGGGGGCGGGGCGTAGGAATGAGCAGTTCTTC.

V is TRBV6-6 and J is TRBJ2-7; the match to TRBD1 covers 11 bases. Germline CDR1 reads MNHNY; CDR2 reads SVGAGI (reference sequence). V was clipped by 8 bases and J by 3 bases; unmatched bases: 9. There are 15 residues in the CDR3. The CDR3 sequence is CASGDPGQGDYEQYF. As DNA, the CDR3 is TGTGCCAGCGGAGATCCGGGACAGGGGGACTACGAGCAGTACTTC.

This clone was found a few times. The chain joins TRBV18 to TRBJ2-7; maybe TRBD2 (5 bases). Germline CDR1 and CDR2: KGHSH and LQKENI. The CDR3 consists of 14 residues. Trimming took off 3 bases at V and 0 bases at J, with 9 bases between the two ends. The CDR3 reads CASSPVEASYEQYF. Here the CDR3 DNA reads TGTGCCAGCTCACCCGTGGAGGCCTCCTACGAGCAGTACTTC.

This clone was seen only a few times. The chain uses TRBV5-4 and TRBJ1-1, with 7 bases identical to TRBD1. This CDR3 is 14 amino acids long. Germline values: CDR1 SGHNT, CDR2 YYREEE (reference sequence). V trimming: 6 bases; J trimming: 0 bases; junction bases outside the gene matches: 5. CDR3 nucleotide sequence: TGTGCCAGCACCTTTACAGGGGTGAACACTGAAGCTTTCTTT. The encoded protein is CASTFTGVNTEAFF.

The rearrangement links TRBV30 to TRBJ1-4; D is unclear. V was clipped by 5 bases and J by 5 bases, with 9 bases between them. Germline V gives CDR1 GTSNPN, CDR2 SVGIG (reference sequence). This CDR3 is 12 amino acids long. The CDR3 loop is CAWADTNEKLFF. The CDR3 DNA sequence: TGTGCCTGGGCCGACACCAATGAAAAACTGTTTTTT.

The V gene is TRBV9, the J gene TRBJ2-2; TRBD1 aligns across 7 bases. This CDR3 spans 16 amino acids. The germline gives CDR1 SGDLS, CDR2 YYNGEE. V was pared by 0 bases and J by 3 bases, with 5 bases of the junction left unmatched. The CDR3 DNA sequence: TGTGCCAGCAGCGTAGTGACAGGGACATACACCGGGGAGCTGTTTTTT. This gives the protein CASSVVTGTYTGELFF.

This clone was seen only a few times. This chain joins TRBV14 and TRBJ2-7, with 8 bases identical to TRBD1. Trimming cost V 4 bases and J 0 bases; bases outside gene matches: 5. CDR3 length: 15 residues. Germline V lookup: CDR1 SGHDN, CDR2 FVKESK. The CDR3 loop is CASSPDRGGSYEQYF. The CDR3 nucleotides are TGTGCCAGCAGCCCTGACAGGGGCGGCTCCTACGAGCAGTACTTC.

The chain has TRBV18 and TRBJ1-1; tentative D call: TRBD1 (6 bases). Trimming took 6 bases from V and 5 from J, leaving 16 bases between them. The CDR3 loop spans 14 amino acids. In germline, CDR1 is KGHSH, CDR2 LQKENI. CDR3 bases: TGTGCCAGCTCGCCCGACACGAGGGGGACTGAAGCTTTCTTT. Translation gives CASSPDTRGTEAFF.

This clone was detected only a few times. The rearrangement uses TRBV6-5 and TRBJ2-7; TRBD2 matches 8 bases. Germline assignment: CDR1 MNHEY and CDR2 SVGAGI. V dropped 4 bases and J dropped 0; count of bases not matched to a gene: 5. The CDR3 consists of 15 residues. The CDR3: CASSSRGTSSYEQYF. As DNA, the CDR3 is TGTGCCAGCAGTTCTCGGGGGACTAGCTCCTACGAGCAGTACTTC.

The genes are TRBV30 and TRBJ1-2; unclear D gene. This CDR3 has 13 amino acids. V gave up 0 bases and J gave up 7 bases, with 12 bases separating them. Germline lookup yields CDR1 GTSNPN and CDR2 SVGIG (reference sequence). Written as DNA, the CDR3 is TGTGCCTGGAGTGTACGGGAGCCTGGTGGCTACACCTTC. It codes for CAWSVREPGGYTF.

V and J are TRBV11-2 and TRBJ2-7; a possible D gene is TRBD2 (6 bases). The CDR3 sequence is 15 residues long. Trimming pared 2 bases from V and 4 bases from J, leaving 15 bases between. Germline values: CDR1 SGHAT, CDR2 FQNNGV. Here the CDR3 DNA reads TGTGCCAGCAGCTTAACGTGGGACTCAGGGTACGAGCAGTACTTC. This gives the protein CASSLTWDSGYEQYF.

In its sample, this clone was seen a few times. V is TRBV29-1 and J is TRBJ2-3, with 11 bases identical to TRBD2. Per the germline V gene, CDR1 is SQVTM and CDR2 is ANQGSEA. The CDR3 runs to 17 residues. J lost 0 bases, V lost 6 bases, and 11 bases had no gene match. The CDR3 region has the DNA TGCAGCGTCGAGGGACTAGCGGCACCCTTTAGCACAGATACGCAGTATTTT. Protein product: CSVEGLAAPFSTDTQYF.

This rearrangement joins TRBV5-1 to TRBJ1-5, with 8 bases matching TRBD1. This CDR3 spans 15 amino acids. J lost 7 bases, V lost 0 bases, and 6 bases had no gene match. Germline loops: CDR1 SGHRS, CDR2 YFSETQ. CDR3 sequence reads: CASSLETGADQPQHF. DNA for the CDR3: TGCGCCAGCAGCTTGGAGACAGGGGCCGACCAGCCCCAGCATTTT.

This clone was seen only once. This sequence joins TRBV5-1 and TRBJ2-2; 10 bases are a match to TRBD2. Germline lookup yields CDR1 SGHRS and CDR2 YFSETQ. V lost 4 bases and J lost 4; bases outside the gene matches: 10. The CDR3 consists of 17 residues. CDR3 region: CASSPTLAGSSTGELFF. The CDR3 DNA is TGCGCCAGCAGCCCTACACTAGCGGGAAGTAGCACCGGGGAGCTGTTTTTT.

The DNA of the CDR3 is TGTGCCAGCAGTGACCCCGGACAGGTAGACTACGAGCAGTACTTC. This encodes CASSDPGQVDYEQYF. The chain carries TRBV25-1 and TRBJ2-7; the match to TRBD1 covers 7 bases. In germline, CDR1 is MGHDK, CDR2 SYGVNS. Unmatched junction bases numbered 8, after V lost 3 bases and J lost 3 bases. The CDR3 has 15 amino acids.

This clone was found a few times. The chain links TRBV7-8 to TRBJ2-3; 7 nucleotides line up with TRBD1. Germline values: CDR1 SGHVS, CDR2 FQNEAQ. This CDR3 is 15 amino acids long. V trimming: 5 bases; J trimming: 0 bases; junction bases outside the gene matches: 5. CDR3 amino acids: CASSTYRGSTDTQYF. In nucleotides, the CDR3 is TGTGCCAGCAGCACATACAGGGGTAGCACAGATACGCAGTATTTT.